The clone carrying this TCR beta chain was detected a few times. Its antigen is not known. These data are taken from a study of T cell repertoires in cytomegalovirus infection. Background on the study: CMV infection and matching HLA type were both indicated by public TCR beta signatures. Regarding the study as a whole: What dominated the ex vivo response were HLA-C-restricted CMV-specific TCR beta clonotypes. Carriers of CMV plus the relevant HLA were identified by cumulative public TCR beta family frequency.

Trimming cost V 6 bases and J 6 bases; bases outside gene matches: 8. From germline, CDR1 is LNHDA and CDR2 SQIVND (reference sequence). The CDR3 has 14 residues. TCRdb recomputed calls from the reads with MiXCR, one row per CDR3 protein. In the table there are about 530,000 distinct CDR3 sequences, more than 25% of which are singletons. The source is a human donor in good health (CMV status not recorded). Some clones in this sample may be carry-over from other donors' samples. The sequenced sample consisted of PBMCs. The gene calls are TRBV19 and TRBJ2-7; 10 positions agree with TRBD1. The DNA of the CDR3 is TGTGCCAGTAGCCCCGGGACAGGGGCCTTCGAGCAGTACGTC. This gives the protein CASSPGTGAFEQYV.